Only a few counts were recorded for the clone carrying this T cell receptor beta chain. The sample originates from a study of response to subunit inactivated influenza vaccine. TCRdb re-called the RT-PCR reads with MiXCR, one entry per CDR3 protein. The sample has some 550,000 distinct CDR3 sequences; roughly 25% are singletons. CDR1 is SEHNR and CDR2 is FQNEAQ in the germline V gene (reference sequence). There are 13 residues in the CDR3. Deletions cut 3 bases from V and 2 bases from J, with 6 bases between. This sample was also put to use in a study of T cells expressing NK-cell markers. That study adds: Synthesis of TCR beta cDNA relied on 5'RACE template switching carrying UMIs.

V usage is TRBV7-9 and J usage is TRBJ2-3; D gene uncertain. This TCR derives from a man aged 45-65 years who received an inactivated influenza vaccine. The sequenced sample was CD4+ T cells sorted from PBMCs, obtained 12 days after vaccination. The CDR3 region has the DNA TGTGCCAGCAGCTTCTTTCCCACAGATACGCAGTATTTT. As protein: CASSFFPTDTQYF.